This T cell receptor (beta chain) was sequenced during a study of T-cell reconstitution after alpha-beta-depleted transplantation in children. Study-wide results and caveats: Reports say that about two months after transplant, the alpha-beta T cells came out of several hundred graft clones that had expanded. After one year, T-cell counts and TCRbeta diversity mostly came from new T cells. The origin of high day-60 TCRbeta diversity in some patients lay in surviving recipient T cells and thymic progenitors.

Unique molecular identifiers were built into the TCRbeta library. TCRdb re-called the PCR reads with MiXCR, one entry per CDR3 protein. The sample yields over 100,000 distinct CDR3 sequences, 9% to 12% seen once. This clonotype was picked up many times. The antigen remains unidentified. V was pared by 4 bases and J by 5 bases, with 6 bases between. The CDR3 spans 11 residues. From germline, CDR1 is SGHRS and CDR2 YFSETQ. The specimen comprised PBMCs, sampled before TCRalphabeta/CD19-depleted stem cell transplant. The chain joins TRBV5-1 to TRBJ2-5; TRBD2 is a possible D gene (6 bases). This TCR derives from a boy younger than 10 with acute lymphoblastic leukemia, due to receive a stem cell transplant. The CDR3 coding sequence is TGCGCCAGCAGCCGGGGGGAGACCCAGTACTTC. This sequence encodes CASSRGETQYF.